This entry lists 21 T cell receptor beta chains sequenced from one sample in a study of cytomegalovirus exposure and HLA in healthy donors. This PCR relied on a set of 60 Vbeta primers and 13 Jbeta primers. Repertoires were generated with immunoSEQ multiplex PCR, while TCRdb's copy carries only in-frame clones and drops some. The table includes just over 200,000 clones, approximately 70% detected once. Sequencing was carried out using PBMCs. The receptors originated from a man in his forties in good health and CMV-seropositive.

In this sample, this clone turned up a few times. The sample contains more than one DNA sequence encoding this CDR3. The gene calls are TRBV4-1 and TRBJ2-6; weak D call: TRBD2 (6 bases). Per the germline V gene, CDR1 is MGHRA and CDR2 is YSYEKL. The CDR3 has 16 residues. Between the trimmed V and J ends, which lost 1 base and 1 base, there was a span of 8 bases. This CDR3 reads CASSQVGGSGANVLTF. Here the CDR3 DNA reads TGCGCCAGCAGCCAAGTGGGGGGATCTGGGGCCAACGTCCTGACTTTC.

A note on this clone: Relative to the germline gene, one junction end is altered; a read error may explain this. CDR3 residues: CSSSSGLYGYTF. In nucleotides, the CDR3 is TGTTCCAGCAGCTCCGGACTTTATGGCTACACCTTC. This chain links TRBV7-9 with TRBJ1-2, with D unresolved. Per the germline V gene, CDR1 is SEHNR and CDR2 is FQNEAQ (reference sequence). The CDR3 totals 12 residues.

The rearrangement uses TRBV4-2 and TRBJ2-5, with 11 positions matching TRBD2. The germline V gene has CDR1 LGHNA and CDR2 YNFKEQ. The trim removed 0 bases at V and 5 bases at J, leaving 14 bases unmatched. The CDR3 loop spans 19 amino acids. The CDR3 here is CASSQDAVAGGPLRETQYF. In nucleotides, the CDR3 is TGTGCCAGCAGCCAAGATGCGGTAGCGGGGGGGCCCTTGCGGGAGACCCAGTACTTC.

This chain uses TRBV7-2 with TRBJ1-1; the D is unclear. Per the germline V gene, CDR1 is SGHTA and CDR2 is FQGNSA. Trimming stripped 4 bases from V and 1 base from J, with 10 bases between. The CDR3 length is 14 residues. The CDR3 DNA sequence: TGTGCCAGCAGCTGGACGGGAGCGAACACTGAAGCTTTCTTT. Its protein product is CASSWTGANTEAFF.

This clone came up a few times. This chain uses TRBV28 with TRBJ2-7; TRBD1 matches at 8 bases. The CDR3 consists of 13 residues. Trimming cost V 6 bases and J 3 bases; bases outside gene matches: 4. Germline V lookup: CDR1 MDHEN, CDR2 SYDVKM. As DNA, the CDR3 is TGTGCCAGCAGACGGACAGGGATCTACGAGCAGTACTTC. It specifies CASRRTGIYEQYF.

The genes are TRBV21-1 and TRBJ2-7; the table gives TRBD1 as D, unverified against the DNA. TRBV21-1 is a pseudogene locus. The CDR3 spans 18 residues. CDR3 bases: TGTGCCAGCAGCAAAACTAACCGGGCACAGGGGGCCGCGAGGGAGCAGTACTTC. It is translated as CASSKTNRAQGAAREQYF.

V gene TRBV28 combines with J gene TRBJ1-2; no firm D call. V dropped 5 bases and J dropped 2 bases, with 12 bases sitting between them. There are 14 residues in the CDR3. Germline lookup yields CDR1 MDHEN and CDR2 SYDVKM. CDR3 protein: CASSPSLLNYGYTF. The DNA of the CDR3 is TGTGCCAGCAGTCCGTCTCTACTCAACTATGGCTACACCTTC.

The chain couples TRBV13 to TRBJ1-2; maybe TRBD1 (6 bases). Trimming removed 5 bases at V and 3 bases at J, with 16 bases between. This CDR3 spans 15 amino acids. Germline loops: CDR1 PRHDT, CDR2 FYEKMQ (reference sequence). The CDR3 DNA reads as TGTGCCAGCAGCCCCCGGACAGACCTACACTATGGCTACACCTTC. Translation gives CASSPRTDLHYGYTF. Drawing the rest from reference TRBV13 and TRBJ1-2, the complete variable domain is AAGVIQSPRHLIKEKRETATLKCYPIPRHDTVYWYQQGPGQDPQFLISFYEKMQSDKGSIPDRFSAQQFSDYHSELNMSSLELGDSALYFCASSPRTDLHYGYTFGSGTRLTVV.

This clone appeared a few times. The V gene is TRBV4-1, the J gene TRBJ1-2; 10 positions agree with TRBD1. The CDR3 runs to 15 residues. V was pared by 0 bases and J by 8 bases, with 6 bases of the junction left unmatched. Per the germline V gene, CDR1 is MGHRA and CDR2 is YSYEKL. DNA of the CDR3: TGCGCCAGCAGCCAAGAACGACAGGGGGCAGGGGGCTACACCTTC. Protein: CASSQERQGAGGYTF.

This sequence joins TRBV4-1 and TRBJ1-5; tentatively, D is TRBD1 (6 bases). CDR1 and CDR2 (germline): MGHRA, YSYEKL. Trimming shortened V by 2 bases and J by 4 bases, and 12 bases separated the two germline ends. CDR3 size: 15 residues. CDR3 in amino acids: CASSQYQGRNQPQHF. Written as DNA, the CDR3 is TGCGCCAGCAGCCAATATCAGGGGCGAAATCAGCCCCAGCATTTT.

The rearrangement joins TRBV4-2 to TRBJ2-7; the match to TRBD2 covers 9 bases. Trimming removed 0 bases from V and 2 bases from J; junction bases left unmatched: 5. Germline CDR1 is LGHNA and CDR2 is YNFKEQ. This CDR3 comprises 16 residues. The CDR3 bases are TGTGCCAGCAGCCAAGATGAGACTAGCGGACCCTACGAGCAGTACTTC. It yields the protein CASSQDETSGPYEQYF.

This clone occurred once. This sequence joins TRBV4-1 and TRBJ2-3; D perhaps matches TRBD2 (6 bases). Germline lookup yields CDR1 MGHRA and CDR2 YSYEKL. The V end lost 6 bases, the J end lost 4 bases, and 20 bases lay between the germline ends. CDR3 length equals 16 residues. CDR3 loop: CASSTVGDWASDTQYF. CDR3 nucleotide sequence: TGCGCCAGCAGTACCGTGGGGGACTGGGCCTCAGATACGCAGTATTTT.

This clone turned up a few times. The chain is built from TRBV7-2 and TRBJ1-1, with D perhaps TRBD1 (5 bases). This CDR3 is 13 amino acids long. The germline CDR1 and CDR2 sequences are SGHTA and FQGNSA. V dropped 1 base and J dropped 8 bases, with 11 bases sitting between them. CDR3 sequence reads: CASSLGGGREAFF. The CDR3 DNA reads as TGTGCCAGCAGCTTAGGTGGGGGGAGGGAAGCTTTCTTT. Supplemented by reference TRBV7-2 and TRBJ1-1, the full variable domain reads GAGVSQSPSNKVTEKGKDVELRCDPISGHTALYWYRQSLGQGLEFLIYFQGNSAPDKSGLPSDRFSAERTGGSVSTLTIQRTQQEDSAVYLCASSLGGGREAFFGQGTRLTVV.

This chain links TRBV21-1 with TRBJ1-5; TRBD1 is the table's D call and was not checked against the DNA. TRBV21-1 is labeled a pseudogene. The CDR3 sequence is 17 residues long. Here the CDR3 DNA reads TGTGCCAGCACCCCCCTCCGGGACAGGGGGCTTTTTCAGCCCCAGCATTTT. Amino acid sequence: CASTPLRDRGLFQPQHF.

This clone appeared a single time. The chain joins TRBV4-3 to TRBJ2-3; 16 nucleotides align to TRBD2. CDR1 and CDR2 (germline): LGHNA, YSLEER. This CDR3 region has 19 residues. J gave up 5 bases and V 0 bases, and 8 bases lay outside the gene matches. CDR3 residues: CASSQEGGTSGGAEDTQYF. DNA of the CDR3: TGCGCCAGCAGCCAAGAAGGGGGGACTAGCGGGGGGGCGGAAGATACGCAGTATTTT.

The chain couples TRBV5-1 to TRBJ1-2, with D perhaps matching TRBD1 (6 bases). CDR3 size: 13 residues. Trimming took off 4 bases at V and 4 bases at J, with 11 bases between the two ends. Germline CDR1 is SGHRS and CDR2 is YFSETQ. The DNA of the CDR3 is TGCGCCAGCAGCCCGGCAGGGGCCTATGGCTACACCTTC. As protein: CASSPAGAYGYTF. Based on the CDR3 plus reference TRBV5-1 and TRBJ1-2, the full variable domain is KAGVTQTPRYLIKTRGQQVTLSCSPISGHRSVSWYQQTPGQGLQFLFEYFSETQRNKGNFPGRFSGRQFSNSRSEMNVSTLELGDSALYLCASSPAGAYGYTFGSGTRLTVV.

This sequence joins TRBV5-6 and TRBJ2-7; 8 nucleotides agree with TRBD1. Trimming took 0 bases from V and 4 from J; bases not matched to a gene: 12. CDR1 is SGHDT, CDR2 YYEEEE, per germline. The CDR3 spans 17 residues. Here the CDR3 reads CASSLVYTGGPQYEQYF. CDR3 DNA: TGTGCCAGCAGCTTGGTTTACACAGGGGGGCCGCAGTACGAGCAGTACTTC.

The genes are TRBV19 and TRBJ1-4, with TRBD1 identical over 10 bases. The junction had 8 bases not matched to a gene; V was cut back by 6 bases and J by 4 bases. Germline V lookup: CDR1 LNHDA, CDR2 SQIVND (reference sequence). The CDR3 sequence is 16 residues long. The CDR3 protein is CASSKGQGWSNEKLFF. The DNA for the CDR3 is TGTGCCAGTAGCAAGGGACAGGGGTGGAGTAATGAAAAACTGTTTTTT.

V usage is TRBV2 and J usage is TRBJ1-2; D might be TRBD1 (5 bases). V lost 4 bases and J 5 bases, leaving 14 bases between the germline ends. Germline V gives CDR1 SNHLY, CDR2 FYNNEI. The CDR3 covers 14 residues. The DNA of the CDR3 is TGTGCCAGCAGTGGGGGAGGGACGGGGTATGGCTACACCTTC. This codes for CASSGGGTGYGYTF.

The rearrangement joins TRBV6-1 to TRBJ2-2; 8 bases are a match to TRBD2. CDR3 size: 14 residues. Per the germline V gene, CDR1 is MNHNS and CDR2 is SASEGT. V gave up 6 bases and J gave up 4 bases; unmatched junction bases: 4. In DNA, the CDR3 is TGTGCCAGCAGGCGGGGGGATGGCACCGGGGAGCTGTTTTTT. Encoded protein: CASRRGDGTGELFF.

V is TRBV29-1 and J is TRBJ1-2; D perhaps matches TRBD1 (6 bases). The germline V and J ends were trimmed by 2 bases and 0 bases, with 13 bases remaining between them. CDR3 length: 15 amino acids. Germline CDR1 and CDR2: SQVTM and ANQGSEA. CDR3 region: CSVETTGTTNYGYTF. In DNA form, the CDR3 reads TGCAGCGTTGAAACAACCGGGACAACTAACTATGGCTACACCTTC.